By proportion, the clone carrying this T cell receptor (beta chain) is medium-sized. It was a multiplex PCR that amplified TCR beta CDR3, with 32 V and 13 J primers. Via MiXCR, TCRdb re-called the multiplex PCR reads, giving one row per CDR3 protein. The table has around 6,700 distinct CDR3 sequences, roughly 22% seen once; the top ten hold more than 6.5%. The data are from a study of immune heterogeneity within non-small cell lung tumors. Template input, which was bulk tumor genomic DNA, totaled roughly 650 ng per sample. Multiple widely separated biopsies were taken from each primary tumor at surgery. The study enrolled patients with untreated, newly diagnosed non-small cell lung cancer who underwent curative surgery. CDR3 length: 16 amino acids. The germline gives CDR1 DFQATT, CDR2 SNEGSKA (reference sequence). J gave up 4 bases and V 3 bases, and 9 bases lay outside the gene matches.

The sequenced sample was lung tumor tissue. The chain is built from TRBV20-1 and TRBJ1-5, with TRBD1 matching 10 bases. This clonotype was sampled from a man between 65 and 85 years old with non-small cell lung cancer. This CDR3 is CSASGYEGQGNQPQHF. The CDR3 DNA reads TGCAGTGCTAGCGGGTATGAGGGACAGGGGAATCAGCCCCAGCATTTT.